This entry lists 29 T cell receptor beta chains sequenced from one sample in a study of control samples from healthy donors and cancer patients. Produced via immunoSEQ multiplex PCR; TCRdb's table is partial and in-frame only. The sample yields around 92,000 clones, around 80% seen once. The specimen was blood. The receptor source for this set is a man aged 60 to 69 in good health.

The J gene is TRBJ2-2, the V gene TRBV3-1 (or the pseudogene TRBV3-2), with a possible D match to TRBD1 (6 bases). The germline V and J ends were trimmed by 6 bases and 3 bases, with 8 bases remaining between them. Germline V CDR1 and CDR2: LGHDT, YNNKEL (reference sequence). CDR3 size: 13 residues. The CDR3 DNA reads as TGTGCCAGCAGACACAGGGACACCGGGGAGCTGTTTTTT. Translation gives CASRHRDTGELFF.

The chain combines TRBV6-6 with TRBJ2-3, with 10 bases aligning to TRBD1. The CDR3 consists of 15 residues. Germline V gives CDR1 MNHNY, CDR2 SVGAGI (reference sequence). J gave up 4 bases and V 6 bases, and 7 bases lay outside the gene matches. The CDR3 DNA is TGTGCCAGCAGGGACCGACAGGGGGCCCCAGATACGCAGTATTTT. Protein sequence: CASRDRQGAPDTQYF.

The chain combines TRBV11-2 with TRBJ2-5; 9 bases map to TRBD2. The CDR3 is 18 residues long. J lost 7 bases, V lost 3 bases, and 18 bases had no gene match. Germline assignment: CDR1 SGHAT and CDR2 FQNNGV. CDR3 protein: CASSFFTPRGGSRGTQYF. The CDR3 DNA sequence: TGTGCCAGCAGCTTTTTCACCCCGCGGGGGGGGTCCCGCGGGACCCAGTACTTC.

The chain links TRBV5-6 to TRBJ1-2; weak D call: TRBD1 (6 bases). The V gene lost 0 bases and the J gene lost 4 bases, with 22 bases spanning the gap. The V gene's germline CDR1 is SGHDT and CDR2 YYEEEE. The CDR3 is made up of 18 amino acids. CDR3 DNA sequence: TGTGCCAGCAGCTTGGGGCCCCCCTCCGTCGACAGGCCCTATGGCTACACCTTC. It encodes CASSLGPPSVDRPYGYTF.

J is TRBJ1-1 and V is TRBV7-9, with D perhaps matching TRBD1 (6 bases). CDR3 length: 15 residues. CDR1 is SEHNR, CDR2 FQNEAQ, per germline (reference sequence). With 5 bases removed from V and 0 bases from J, the gap between germline ends came to 13 bases. CDR3: CASSLETGMNTEAFF. The CDR3 nucleotides read TGTGCCAGCAGCCTTGAGACAGGAATGAACACTGAAGCTTTCTTT.

V and J are TRBV6-5 and TRBJ1-3; no definite D call. Germline CDR1 and CDR2: MNHEY and SVGAGI. This CDR3 is 16 amino acids long. Trimming shortened V by 2 bases and J by 4 bases, and 15 bases separated the two germline ends. In nucleotides, the CDR3 is TGTGCCAGCAGTTACCGCGCGGTTGTGCGAGGAAACACCATATATTTT. Amino acids: CASSYRAVVRGNTIYF.

V is TRBV5-1 and J is TRBJ2-1; no clear D. Trimming cost V 0 bases and J 9 bases, with 7 bases left between them. The CDR3 totals 12 residues. Germline CDR1 reads SGHRS; CDR2 reads YFSETQ. The CDR3 here is CASSLGFTEQFF. The CDR3, as DNA: TGCGCCAGCAGCTTGGGATTTACTGAGCAGTTCTTC. The full variable domain, with the rest looked up from reference TRBV5-1 and TRBJ2-1, is KAGVTQTPRYLIKTRGQQVTLSCSPISGHRSVSWYQQTPGQGLQFLFEYFSETQRNKGNFPGRFSGRQFSNSRSEMNVSTLELGDSALYLCASSLGFTEQFFGPGTRLTVL.

The chain is built from TRBV4-1 and TRBJ1-4, with 9 bases aligning to TRBD1. Germline CDR1 and CDR2: MGHRA and YSYEKL. Germline trimming cut 6 bases from V and 8 bases from J; bases unmatched to any gene: 10. This CDR3 spans 15 amino acids. The CDR3 region has the DNA TGCGCCAGCAGTCCCCCCGGGACAGGGTTGGAAAAACTGTTTTTT. Protein: CASSPPGTGLEKLFF.

The rearrangement links TRBV24-1 to TRBJ2-7; TRBD1 matches at 9 bases. The J segment lost 6 bases and the V segment lost 4 bases, leaving 6 bases of the junction unmatched. Germline V lookup: CDR1 KGHDR, CDR2 SFDVKD. This CDR3 is built from 14 residues. CDR3 in DNA: TGTGCCACCAGTGACGGGACAGGGCTCGGCGAGCAGTACTTC. Amino acids: CATSDGTGLGEQYF.

The V and J genes are TRBV19 and TRBJ1-4, with TRBD1 matching 8 bases. Germline values: CDR1 LNHDA, CDR2 SQIVND (reference sequence). The CDR3 covers 16 residues. The J segment lost 7 bases and the V segment lost 1 base, leaving 8 bases of the junction unmatched. The CDR3 DNA sequence: TGTGCCAGTAGTATAGGGGGGACAGGAGGAAGTGAAAAACTGTTTTTT. Translation gives CASSIGGTGGSEKLFF.

V is TRBV2 and J is TRBJ2-2; 7 bases are shared with TRBD1. V lost 2 bases, J lost 0 bases, and 9 bases stayed unmatched. The length of the CDR3 is 18 residues. Germline V CDR1 and CDR2: SNHLY, FYNNEI. CDR3 DNA sequence: TGTGCCAGCAGTGAATCCAGGGGGTATCTCGCGAACACCGGGGAGCTGTTTTTT. It encodes CASSESRGYLANTGELFF.

The chain uses TRBV21-1 and TRBJ1-5; the table's D call TRBD1 went unverified against the DNA. TRBV21-1 is labeled a pseudogene. This CDR3 region has 17 residues. DNA for the CDR3: TGTGCCAGCAGCCCCCTCAGGGGGCTGTTGAGCAATCAGCCCCAGCATTTT. Translating it yields CASSPLRGLLSNQPQHF.

This clone was seen a few times. The chain carries TRBV24-1 and TRBJ2-5; 9 bases are shared with TRBD1. This CDR3 contains 16 residues. V dropped 4 bases and J dropped 1; count of bases not matched to a gene: 6. Germline CDR1 is KGHDR and CDR2 is SFDVKD. This CDR3 reads CATSETGQGSQETQYF. Written as DNA, the CDR3 is TGTGCCACCAGTGAGACGGGACAGGGAAGCCAAGAGACCCAGTACTTC.

The chain has TRBV19 and TRBJ2-3, with D perhaps assigned TRBD1 or TRBD2 (6 bases each). Germline V gene sequence: CDR1 LNHDA, CDR2 SQIVND (reference sequence). The CDR3 has 16 amino acids. V lost 3 bases and J 2 bases, leaving 15 bases between the germline ends. The CDR3 reads CASSIGGRANTDTQYF. CDR3 DNA: TGTGCCAGTAGTATCGGGGGCAGGGCAAACACAGATACGCAGTATTTT.

The rearrangement joins TRBV5-6 to TRBJ1-1; D is unclear. This CDR3 spans 11 amino acids. Germline V lookup: CDR1 SGHDT, CDR2 YYEEEE. Trimming shortened V by 2 bases and J by 5 bases, and 4 bases separated the two germline ends. The CDR3 DNA is TGTGCCAGCAGCTTAGGGACTGAAGCTTTCTTT. This translates into CASSLGTEAFF. Supplemented by reference TRBV5-6 and TRBJ1-1, the full variable domain reads DAGVTQSPTHLIKTRGQQVTLRCSPKSGHDTVSWYQQALGQGPQFIFQYYEEEERQRGNFPDRFSGHQFPNYSSELNVNALLLGDSALYLCASSLGTEAFFGQGTRLTVV.

Regarding this clone: The same CDR3 is also encoded by other DNA sequences in this sample. The rearrangement links TRBV7-9 to TRBJ1-5, with TRBD1 matching over 7 bases. V gave up 1 base and J gave up 6 bases; unmatched junction bases: 6. The CDR3 totals 15 residues. Germline V gene lookup returns CDR1 SEHNR and CDR2 FQNEAQ (reference sequence). Written as DNA, the CDR3 is TGTGCCAGCAGCTTAGAGGGGGCCGGGGGTCAGCCCCAGCATTTT. Encoded protein: CASSLEGAGGQPQHF.

The chain couples TRBV11-2 to TRBJ1-3; D is unclear. Trimming stripped 0 bases from V and 0 bases from J, with 15 bases between. The CDR3 is made up of 18 amino acids. Germline V gene lookup returns CDR1 SGHAT and CDR2 FQNNGV. As DNA, the CDR3 is TGTGCCAGCAGCTTAGACCTAGGACGGAGTCCCTCTGGAAACACCATATATTTT. This codes for CASSLDLGRSPSGNTIYF.

The count of this clone is one. The gene calls are TRBV19 and TRBJ2-3; 10 positions agree with TRBD2. The ends lost 5 bases at V and 7 bases at J; junction bases unmatched: 9. Per the germline V gene, CDR1 is LNHDA and CDR2 is SQIVND (reference sequence). This CDR3 is built from 15 residues. For the CDR3, the DNA is TGTGCCAGTAGTGTAGGACTAGCGGCTCCTTATACGCAGTATTTT. Translating gives CASSVGLAAPYTQYF.

This chain connects TRBV7-2 to TRBJ2-5; perhaps TRBD1 as D (6 bases). The CDR3 runs to 14 residues. The germline V and J ends were trimmed by 5 bases and 5 bases, with 15 bases remaining between them. Germline assignment: CDR1 SGHTA and CDR2 FQGNSA. The CDR3 is CASSIWGLAETQYF. The CDR3 coding sequence is TGTGCCAGCAGCATCTGGGGGCTAGCCGAGACCCAGTACTTC.

The chain joins TRBV5-5 to TRBJ2-7, with TRBD1 matching over 8 bases. Germline lookup yields CDR1 SGHKS and CDR2 YYEKEE (reference sequence). The CDR3 extends over 15 amino acids. Losses at the gene ends were 4 bases for V and 2 bases for J; bases not matched to a gene: 8. CDR3 bases: TGTGCCAGCAGCCCAACGGGACAGGACCCCTACGAGCAGTACTTC. It yields the protein CASSPTGQDPYEQYF.

The chain has TRBV12-3 or TRBV12-4 and TRBJ2-5; no definite D call. V was clipped by 2 bases and J by 10 bases, with 14 bases between them. The CDR3 has 13 residues. The CDR3 here is CASSLRESEDQYF. CDR3 in DNA: TGTGCCAGCAGTTTAAGGGAAAGTGAGGACCAGTACTTC.

The rearrangement joins TRBV6-1 to TRBJ1-4; possible D gene TRBD1, 5 bases. Germline CDR1 and CDR2: MNHNS and SASEGT. The CDR3 runs to 15 residues. V gave up 3 bases and J gave up 1 base, with 9 bases separating them. The DNA of the CDR3 is TGTGCCAGCAGTGAGATTGGGGGAACTAATGAAAAACTGTTTTTT. Translated, it gives CASSEIGGTNEKLFF.

This chain uses TRBV4-2 with TRBJ2-2; D unresolved. Trimming left V 1 base short and J 0 bases short, with 3 bases between. This CDR3 contains 14 residues. Germline lookup yields CDR1 LGHNA and CDR2 YNFKEQ. The CDR3 bases are TGTGCCAGCAGCCAAGGACCGAACACCGGGGAGCTGTTTTTT. It codes for CASSQGPNTGELFF.

This clone was detected a few times. This chain joins TRBV7-9 and TRBJ2-1; D is unresolved. This CDR3 spans 16 amino acids. V lost 0 bases and J lost 2, with 11 bases in between. Germline CDR1 and CDR2: SEHNR and FQNEAQ (reference sequence). The CDR3 DNA reads as TGTGCCAGCAGCTTAGCGCGACCTGTTGCCTACAATGAGCAGTTCTTC. Protein sequence: CASSLARPVAYNEQFF. Together with reference TRBV7-9 and TRBJ2-1, the CDR3 gives the full variable domain: DTGVSQNPRHKITKRGQNVTFRCDPISEHNRLYWYRQTLGQGPEFLTYFQNEAQLEKSRLLSDRFSAERPKGSFSTLEIQRTEQGDSAMYLCASSLARPVAYNEQFFGPGTRLTVL.

The rearrangement links TRBV10-3 to TRBJ2-7; D is uncertain. Looked up from germline, CDR1 is ENHRY and CDR2 is SYGVKD. Between the trimmed V and J ends, which lost 3 bases and 1 base, there was a span of 7 bases. The CDR3 sequence is 13 residues long. CDR3 amino acids: CAISELQSYEQYF. The DNA of the CDR3 is TGTGCCATCAGTGAACTACAGTCCTACGAGCAGTACTTC.

Concerning this clone itself: The junction differs from germline at one of its ends, possibly a read error. The J gene is TRBJ2-7, the V gene TRBV28, with 10 bases that match TRBD1. This CDR3 is built from 12 residues. From germline, CDR1 is MDHEN and CDR2 SYDVKM. This chain's CDR3 is CASSSLTDRGSF. The DNA of the CDR3 is TGTGCCAGCAGTTCACTCACGGACAGGGGGAGCTTC.

V and J are TRBV9 and TRBJ2-3; 7 bases match TRBD2. The CDR3 spans 16 residues. With 0 bases clipped from V and 3 bases from J, the junction kept 7 bases outside the gene matches. Germline CDR1 SGDLS, CDR2 YYNGEE. The DNA for the CDR3 is TGTGCCAGCAGCGTAGAGGCGGGAGCCAGGACAGATACGCAGTATTTT. Amino acids: CASSVEAGARTDTQYF. The full variable domain, rest sourced from reference TRBV9 and TRBJ2-3, is DSGVTQTPKHLITATGQRVTLRCSPRSGDLSVYWYQQSLDQGLQFLIQYYNGEERAKGNILERFSAQQFPDLHSELNLSSLELGDSALYFCASSVEAGARTDTQYFGPGTRLTVL.

This clone was counted only a few times. CDR3 residues: CATSDTGDGANVLTF. DNA for the CDR3: TGTGCCACCAGTGATACTGGGGATGGGGCCAACGTCCTGACTTTC. The chain employs TRBV24-1 and TRBJ2-6; D remains ambiguous. This CDR3 comprises 15 residues. Germline CDR1 KGHDR, CDR2 SFDVKD. Trimming removed 3 bases at V and 3 bases at J, with 8 bases between.

This chain uses TRBV4-1 with TRBJ2-2; no clear D. The V end lost 4 bases, the J end lost 3 bases, and 3 bases lay between the germline ends. This CDR3 is built from 12 residues. Germline CDR1 MGHRA, CDR2 YSYEKL. Written as DNA, the CDR3 is TGCGCCAGCAGCCCTTACACCGGGGAGCTGTTTTTT. This sequence encodes CASSPYTGELFF.